This T cell receptor beta chain was sequenced during a study of blood T cell repertoires in COVID-19 (TCRdb year 2020). About the study as a whole: Collaborator samples came from the United States, Italy and Spain and covered acute and convalescent phases of COVID-19. The prospective study material was composed of cDNA or gDNA derived from T cells, B-cell-depleted T cells, or PBMCs. Deeply sampled blood TCRbeta repertoires from subjects exposed to, actively infected with, or recovered from COVID-19 were included in the dataset. A freely available public database, intended as a resource for researchers studying the immune response to SARS-CoV-2, is where the repertoires were released. Samples came from the ongoing ImmuneRACE study (first 160 participants) plus 1,254 subjects from 6 global collaborators. Nearly every sample came with metadata listing a de-identified subject ID, COVID-19 status, age in years and sex. Where HLA class I and class II types were available, the types were taken from metadata supplied by the sample provider, not from assay-based typing.

Trimming takes 3 bases off V and 7 bases off J; junction bases not matched to a gene: 6. The germline V gene supplies CDR1 KGHSH and CDR2 LQKENI. Including cysteine and phenylalanine, the CDR3 has 14 amino acids. CDR3 DNA is the only sequence kept; it has 42 bases, read in frame from the first base. TCRbeta CDR3 regions were amplified from genomic DNA by means of the immunoSEQ Assay, a bias-controlled multiplex PCR. As for the authors' bioinformatics: Nucleated cell counts per sample were estimated from amplification of reference gene primers within the assay. Sequence reads were collapsed and filtered to measure the absolute abundance of every unique TCRbeta CDR3 rearrangement. For each sample, productive Simpson clonality was calculated as the square root of Simpson's diversity index across productive rearrangements. TCRdb provides this immuneACCESS table in a form limited to in-frame rearrangements. Some clones are lacking; in checked studies, under half of them reflect an unresolved V gene, and why the rest are absent is not known. V and J calls and clone size are copied from that table; D and trimming were computed from the DNA. This sample is represented by roughly 250,000 clones; around 84% of them were singletons. The top ten hold roughly 1.4% of the sample.

Another Seattle source contributed samples from volunteer blood donors who had recovered from COVID-19. The collaborating institutions used their own protocols to collect whole blood in K2EDTA tubes. For TCRbeta analysis, collaborators shipped samples in one of three forms: frozen whole blood, isolated PBMCs, or DNA extracted from either of those sample types. As for this clone: Its target antigen remains unknown. No much larger clone exists at a distance of one base, and base qualities are not known.

Study-level results and caveats: Clinical and demographic metadata were provided uncurated, with the amount varying by source and participant.

This TCR came from a woman aged 40 to 55 who had recovered from COVID-19. Recombination linked TRBV18 to TRBJ2-7; TRBD1 aligns with 10 central bases. Sample: peripheral blood. The base sequence is TGTGCCAGCTCACCCGGGACAGGGGCGGATGAGCAGTACTTC. Translated, it reads CASSPGTGADEQYF.